This T cell receptor (beta chain) appears in the sequencing data of a study of tumour-infiltrating T cells in Burkitt lymphoma. The wider study: This cohort included all epidemiological subtypes of Burkitt lymphoma. Overall and progression-free survival were predicted by productive clonality.

From germline, CDR1 is LNHDA and CDR2 SQIVND (reference sequence). This CDR3 region has 15 residues. Trimming took 7 bases from V and 4 from J; bases not matched to a gene: 10. Generated by immunoSEQ multiplex PCR, the TCRdb table keeps only in-frame clones and is missing some. The profile shows approximately 46,000 clones, roughly 31% of them singletons. On this clone itself: Antigen specificity is unknown.

The study's findings and limits: Many Burkitt lymphoma patients shared several public clonotypes.

This chain links TRBV19 with TRBJ1-2; 9 bases match TRBD1. Sequenced input: tumor tissue. This clonotype was obtained from a human donor with Burkitt lymphoma. The CDR3 DNA sequence: TGTGCCAGTATCTCAGCCGCGGGACAGGGCTATGGCTACACCTTC. This translates into CASISAAGQGYGYTF.